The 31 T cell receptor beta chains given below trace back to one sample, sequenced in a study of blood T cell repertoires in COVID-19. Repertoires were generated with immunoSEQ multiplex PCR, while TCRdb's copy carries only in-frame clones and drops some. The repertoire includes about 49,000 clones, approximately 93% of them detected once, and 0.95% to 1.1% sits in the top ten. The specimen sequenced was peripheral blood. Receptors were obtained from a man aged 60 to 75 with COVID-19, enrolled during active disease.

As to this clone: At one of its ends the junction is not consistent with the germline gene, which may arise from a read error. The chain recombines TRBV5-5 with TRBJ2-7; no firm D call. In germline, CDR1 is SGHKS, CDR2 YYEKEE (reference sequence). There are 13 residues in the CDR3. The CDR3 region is CASSLDPDQASGF. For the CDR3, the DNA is TGTGCCAGCAGCTTGGACCCTGATCAGGCTTCTGGCTTC.

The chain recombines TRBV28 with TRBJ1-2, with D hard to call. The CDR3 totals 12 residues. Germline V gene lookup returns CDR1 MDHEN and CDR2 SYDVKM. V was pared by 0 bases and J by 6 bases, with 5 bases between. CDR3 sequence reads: CASSLWTNGYTF. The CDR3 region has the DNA TGTGCCAGCAGTTTATGGACTAATGGCTACACCTTC.

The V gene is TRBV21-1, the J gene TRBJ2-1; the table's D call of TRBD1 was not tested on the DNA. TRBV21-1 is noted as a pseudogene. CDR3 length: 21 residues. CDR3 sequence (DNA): TGTGCCAGCAGCAAAACTCGTCGAACGTATGGAAGGGGCATCTCCTACAATGAGCAGTTCTTC. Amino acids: CASSKTRRTYGRGISYNEQFF.

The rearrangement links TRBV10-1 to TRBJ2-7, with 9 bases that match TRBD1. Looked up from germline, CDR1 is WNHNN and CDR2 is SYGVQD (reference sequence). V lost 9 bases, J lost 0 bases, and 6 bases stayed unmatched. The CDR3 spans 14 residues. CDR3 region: CARTGTGSSYEQYF. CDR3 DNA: TGCGCCAGAACCGGGACAGGGAGCTCCTACGAGCAGTACTTC.

The CDR3 DNA follows: TGTGCCAGCAGTGCCCCCTCGGACATTCAGTACTTC. Translating it yields CASSAPSDIQYF. The chain is built from TRBV2 and TRBJ2-4; D not resolved. Trimming shortened V by 4 bases and J by 8 bases, and 9 bases separated the two germline ends. This CDR3 is built from 12 residues. Germline lookup yields CDR1 SNHLY and CDR2 FYNNEI.

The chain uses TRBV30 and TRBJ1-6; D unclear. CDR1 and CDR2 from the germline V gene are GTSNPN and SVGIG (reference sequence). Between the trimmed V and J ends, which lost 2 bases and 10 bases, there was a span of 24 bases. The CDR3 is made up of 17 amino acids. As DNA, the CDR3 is TGTGCCTGGAGTTTTTATGGCAGGTTAGAATCGGGATCACCCCTCCACTTT. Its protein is CAWSFYGRLESGSPLHF.

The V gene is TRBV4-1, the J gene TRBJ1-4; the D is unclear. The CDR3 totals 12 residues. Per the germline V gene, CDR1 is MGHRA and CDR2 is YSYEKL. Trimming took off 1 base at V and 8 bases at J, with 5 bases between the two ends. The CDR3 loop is CASSQVAEKLFF. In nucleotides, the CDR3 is TGCGCCAGCAGCCAAGTGGCCGAAAAACTGTTTTTT.

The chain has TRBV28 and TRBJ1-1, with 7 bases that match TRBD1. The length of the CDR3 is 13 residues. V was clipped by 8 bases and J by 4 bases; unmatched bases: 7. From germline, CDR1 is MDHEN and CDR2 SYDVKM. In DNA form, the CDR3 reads TGTGCCAGCGGTTACAGGGGAGGCACTGAAGCTTTCTTT. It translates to CASGYRGGTEAFF.

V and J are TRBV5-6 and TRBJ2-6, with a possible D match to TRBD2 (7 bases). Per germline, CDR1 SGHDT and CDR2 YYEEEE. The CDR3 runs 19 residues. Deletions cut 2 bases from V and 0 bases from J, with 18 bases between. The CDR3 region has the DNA TGTGCCAGCAGCTTCGGGGGGCCCGGACTCAGCTCTGGGGCCAACGTCCTGACTTTC. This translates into CASSFGGPGLSSGANVLTF.

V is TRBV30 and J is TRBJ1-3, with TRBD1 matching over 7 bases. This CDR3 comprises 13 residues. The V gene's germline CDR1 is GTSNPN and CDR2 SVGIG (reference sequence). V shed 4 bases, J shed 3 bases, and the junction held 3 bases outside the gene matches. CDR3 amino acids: CAWTWDSGNTIYF. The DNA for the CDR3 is TGTGCCTGGACTTGGGACAGTGGAAACACCATATATTTT.

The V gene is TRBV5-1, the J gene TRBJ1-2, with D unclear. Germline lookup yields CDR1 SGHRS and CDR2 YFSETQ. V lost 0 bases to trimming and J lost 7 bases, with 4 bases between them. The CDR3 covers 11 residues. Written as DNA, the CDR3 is TGCGCCAGCAGCTTGGACTCTGGCTACACCTTC. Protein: CASSLDSGYTF.

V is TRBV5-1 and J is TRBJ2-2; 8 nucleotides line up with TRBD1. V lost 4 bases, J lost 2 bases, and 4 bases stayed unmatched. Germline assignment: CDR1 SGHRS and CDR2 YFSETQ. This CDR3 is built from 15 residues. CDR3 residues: CASSRTGSNTGELFF. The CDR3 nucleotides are TGCGCCAGCAGCCGGACAGGGAGTAACACCGGGGAGCTGTTTTTT.

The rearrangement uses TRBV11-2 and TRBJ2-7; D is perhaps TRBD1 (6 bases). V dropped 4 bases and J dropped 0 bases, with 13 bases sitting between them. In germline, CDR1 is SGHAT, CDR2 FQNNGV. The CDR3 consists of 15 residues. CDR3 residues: CASSSGTTSSYEQYF. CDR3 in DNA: TGTGCCAGCAGCTCAGGGACAACAAGCTCCTACGAGCAGTACTTC.

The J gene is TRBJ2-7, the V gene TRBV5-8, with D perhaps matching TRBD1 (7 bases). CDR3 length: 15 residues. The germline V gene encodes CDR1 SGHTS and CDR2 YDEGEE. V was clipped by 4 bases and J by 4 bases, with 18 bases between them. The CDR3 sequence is CASSARTTGRYEQYF. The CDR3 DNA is TGTGCCAGCAGCGCGCGAACGACAGGGAGGTACGAGCAGTACTTC. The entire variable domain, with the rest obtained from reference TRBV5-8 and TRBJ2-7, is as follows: EAGVTQSPTHLIKTRGQQATLRCSPISGHTSVYWYQQALGLGLQFLLWYDEGEERNRGNFPPRFSGRQFPNYSSELNVNALELEDSALYLCASSARTTGRYEQYFGPGTRLTVT.

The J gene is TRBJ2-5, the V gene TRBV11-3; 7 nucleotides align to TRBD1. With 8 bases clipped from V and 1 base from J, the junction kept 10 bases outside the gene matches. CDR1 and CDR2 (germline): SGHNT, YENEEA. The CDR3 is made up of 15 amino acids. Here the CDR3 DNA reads TGTGCCAGCTCCGCGAGGGCAGGGGGCCAAGAGACCCAGTACTTC. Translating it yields CASSARAGGQETQYF.

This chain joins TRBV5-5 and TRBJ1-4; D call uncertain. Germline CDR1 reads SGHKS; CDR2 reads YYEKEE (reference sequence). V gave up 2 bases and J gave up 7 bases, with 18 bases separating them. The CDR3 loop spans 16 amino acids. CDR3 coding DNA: TGTGCCAGCAGCTTACATGGCCCCCGGGTGGGTGAAAAACTGTTTTTT. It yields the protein CASSLHGPRVGEKLFF. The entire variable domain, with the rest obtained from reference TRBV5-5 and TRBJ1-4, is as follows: DAGVTQSPTHLIKTRGQQVTLRCSPISGHKSVSWYQQVLGQGPQFIFQYYEKEERGRGNFPDRFSARQFPNYSSELNVNALLLGDSALYLCASSLHGPRVGEKLFFGSGTQLSVL.

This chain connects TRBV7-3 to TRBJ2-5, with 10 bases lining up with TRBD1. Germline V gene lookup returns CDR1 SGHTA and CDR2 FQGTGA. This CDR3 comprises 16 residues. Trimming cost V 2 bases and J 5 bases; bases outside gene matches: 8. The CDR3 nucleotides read TGTGCCAGCAGCTTAGGGGGACAGGGGTTCGTTGAGACCCAGTACTTC. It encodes CASSLGGQGFVETQYF. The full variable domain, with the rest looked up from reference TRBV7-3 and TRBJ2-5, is GAGVSQTPSNKVTEKGKYVELRCDPISGHTALYWYRQSLGQGPEFLIYFQGTGAADDSGLPNDRFFAVRPEGSVSTLKIQRTERGDSAVYLCASSLGGQGFVETQYFGPGTRLLVL.

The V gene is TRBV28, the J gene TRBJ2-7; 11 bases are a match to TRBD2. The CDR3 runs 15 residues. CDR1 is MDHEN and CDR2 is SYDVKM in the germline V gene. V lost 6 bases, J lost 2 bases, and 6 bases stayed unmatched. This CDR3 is CASSRSGRAAYEQYF. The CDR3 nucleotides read TGTGCCAGCAGCCGTAGCGGGAGGGCCGCCTACGAGCAGTACTTC.

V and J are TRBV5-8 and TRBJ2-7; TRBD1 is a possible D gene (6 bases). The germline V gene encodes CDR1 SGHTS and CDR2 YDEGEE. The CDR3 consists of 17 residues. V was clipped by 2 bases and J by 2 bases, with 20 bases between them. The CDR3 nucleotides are TGTGCCAGCAGCTTCGACAGGCGTTACATTGAAACCTACGAGCAGTACTTC. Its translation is CASSFDRRYIETYEQYF.

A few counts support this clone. The CDR3 is CASTLDRTPNGELFF. CDR3 sequence (DNA): TGTGCCAGCACCCTGGACAGGACACCTAACGGGGAGCTGTTTTTT. The rearrangement uses TRBV5-4 and TRBJ2-2; 7 bases match TRBD1. Germline lookup yields CDR1 SGHNT and CDR2 YYREEE (reference sequence). The CDR3 contains 15 residues. The ends lost 6 bases at V and 7 bases at J; junction bases unmatched: 12.

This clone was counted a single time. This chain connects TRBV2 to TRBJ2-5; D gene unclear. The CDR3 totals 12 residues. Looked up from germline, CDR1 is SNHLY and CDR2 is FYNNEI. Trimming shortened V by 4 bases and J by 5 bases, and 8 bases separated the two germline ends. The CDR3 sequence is CASSVTRETQYF. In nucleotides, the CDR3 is TGTGCCAGCAGTGTAACGAGGGAGACCCAGTACTTC. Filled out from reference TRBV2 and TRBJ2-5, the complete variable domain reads EPEVTQTPSHQVTQMGQEVILRCVPISNHLYFYWYRQILGQKVEFLVSFYNNEISEKSEIFDDQFSVERPDGSNFTLKIRSTKLEDSAMYFCASSVTRETQYFGPGTRLLVL.

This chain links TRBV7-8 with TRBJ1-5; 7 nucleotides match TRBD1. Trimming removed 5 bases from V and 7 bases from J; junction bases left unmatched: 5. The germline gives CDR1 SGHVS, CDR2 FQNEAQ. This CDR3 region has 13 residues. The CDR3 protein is CASSRGGDQPQHF. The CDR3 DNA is TGTGCCAGCAGCCGAGGGGGCGACCAGCCCCAGCATTTT. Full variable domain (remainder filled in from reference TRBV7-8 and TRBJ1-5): GAGVSQSPRYKVAKRGQDVALRCDPISGHVSLFWYQQALGQGPEFLTYFQNEAQLDKSGLPSDRFFAERPEGSVSTLKIQRTQQEDSAVYLCASSRGGDQPQHFGDGTRLSIL.

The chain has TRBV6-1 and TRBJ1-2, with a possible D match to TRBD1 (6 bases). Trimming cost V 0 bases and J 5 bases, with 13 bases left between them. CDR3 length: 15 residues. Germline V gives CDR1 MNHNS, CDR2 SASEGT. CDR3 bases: TGTGCCAGCAGTGAAGCACAGGGATTGTGGTATGGCTACACCTTC. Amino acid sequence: CASSEAQGLWYGYTF.

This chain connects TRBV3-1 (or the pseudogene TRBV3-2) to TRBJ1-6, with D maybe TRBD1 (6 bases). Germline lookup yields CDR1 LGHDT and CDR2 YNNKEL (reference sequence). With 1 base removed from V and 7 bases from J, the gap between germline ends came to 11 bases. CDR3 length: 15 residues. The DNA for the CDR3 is TGTGCCAGCAGCCAAGCTACACAGGGAAATTCACCCCTCCACTTT. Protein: CASSQATQGNSPLHF.

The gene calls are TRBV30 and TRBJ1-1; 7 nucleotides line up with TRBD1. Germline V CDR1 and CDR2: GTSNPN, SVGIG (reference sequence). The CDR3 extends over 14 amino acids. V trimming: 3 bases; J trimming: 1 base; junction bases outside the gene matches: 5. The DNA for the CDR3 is TGTGCCTGGAGCCCCGGGACAGAGAACACTGAAGCTTTCTTT. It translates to CAWSPGTENTEAFF.

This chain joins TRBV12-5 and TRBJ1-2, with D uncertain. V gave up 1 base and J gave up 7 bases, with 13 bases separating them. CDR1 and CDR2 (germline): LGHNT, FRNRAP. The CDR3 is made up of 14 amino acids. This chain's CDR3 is CASGLESEAAGYTF. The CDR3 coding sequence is TGTGCTAGTGGTTTGGAGTCCGAGGCAGCTGGCTACACCTTC.

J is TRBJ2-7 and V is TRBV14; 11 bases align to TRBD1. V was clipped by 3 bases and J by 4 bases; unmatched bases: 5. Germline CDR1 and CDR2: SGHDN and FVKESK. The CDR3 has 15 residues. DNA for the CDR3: TGTGCCAGCAGCCAGCCTGGACAGGGGGCTTACGAGCAGTACTTC. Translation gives CASSQPGQGAYEQYF.

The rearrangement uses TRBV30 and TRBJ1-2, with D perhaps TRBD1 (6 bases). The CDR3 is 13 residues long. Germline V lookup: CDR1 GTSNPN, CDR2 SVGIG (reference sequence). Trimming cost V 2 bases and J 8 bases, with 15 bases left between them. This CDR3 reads CAWSFHRVGGYTF. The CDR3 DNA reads TGTGCCTGGAGTTTCCACAGGGTGGGGGGCTACACCTTC.

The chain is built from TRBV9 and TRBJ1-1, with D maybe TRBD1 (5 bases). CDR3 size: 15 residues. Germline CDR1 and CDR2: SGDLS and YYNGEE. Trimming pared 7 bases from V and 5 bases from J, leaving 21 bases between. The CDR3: CASSGGGRGGTEAFF. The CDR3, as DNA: TGTGCCAGCTCCGGCGGGGGACGGGGAGGGACTGAAGCTTTCTTT.

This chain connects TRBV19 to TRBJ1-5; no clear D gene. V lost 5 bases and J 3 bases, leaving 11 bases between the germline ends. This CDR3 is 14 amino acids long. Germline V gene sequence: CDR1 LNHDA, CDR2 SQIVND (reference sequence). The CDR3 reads CASSVSGINQPQHF. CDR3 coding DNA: TGTGCCAGTAGTGTTTCGGGGATCAATCAGCCCCAGCATTTT.

CDR3 amino acids: CASSHPSSGRGEQFF. Written as DNA, the CDR3 is TGTGCCAGCAGCCATCCTTCTAGCGGGAGGGGTGAGCAGTTCTTC. This chain links TRBV14 with TRBJ2-1; TRBD2 agrees at 12 bases. The CDR3 totals 15 residues. V lost 3 bases, J lost 9 bases, and 6 bases stayed unmatched. In germline, CDR1 is SGHDN, CDR2 FVKESK.